The clone carrying this TCR beta chain was detected ten times or more. The antigen is unknown. The data were taken from a study of T cell repertoires in cytomegalovirus infection. Study at large: Both CMV infection and a matching HLA type were indicated by public TCR beta signatures.

TCRdb reanalysed the reads using MiXCR and keeps one entry per CDR3 protein. Among around 180,000 distinct CDR3 sequences listed, approximately 20% were seen once. Study-wide findings and caveats: The response measured ex vivo was dominated by TCR beta clonotypes (HLA-C-restricted and CMV-specific). People with CMV and the relevant HLA were identified by cumulative public TCR beta family frequency.

The CDR3 spans 16 residues. Germline V gene lookup returns CDR1 SGHTA and CDR2 FQGNSA. The V gene lost 1 base and the J gene lost 6 bases, with 15 bases spanning the gap. V is TRBV7-2 and J is TRBJ2-2; D remains unclear. This TCR derives from a human donor in good health (CMV status not recorded). Some clones in this sample may be carry-over from other donors' samples. The source material was PBMCs. CDR3 DNA: TGTGCCAGCAGCTTAGATATTGGTAGTTCTCCCGGGGAGCTGTTTTTT. It encodes CASSLDIGSSPGELFF.